These T cell receptor beta chains were read from a single sample in a study of T cell repertoires in cytomegalovirus infection. TCRdb called the reads again in MiXCR, with one record for every CDR3 protein. The repertoire consists of under 600,000 distinct CDR3 sequences, with about 17% occurring once and the leading ten covering about 24%. Sequenced input: CD8+ T cells from PBMCs. These receptors were obtained from a human donor in good health (CMV status not recorded). Some clones in this sample may be carry-over from other donors' samples. The CDR3 runs from the conserved cysteine through the conserved F or W. Each record gives: CDR3 protein, CDR3 DNA, V gene, J gene, D gene, CDR3 length, clone size. D genes are given only for firm matches. A clone size is listed for some rows: how often the clone was seen (once, few, many), or a class if it is expanded.

CASSQELAGAYEQFF,TGCGCCAGCAGCCAAGAACTAGCGGGAGCCTATGAGCAGTTCTTC,TRBV4-1,TRBJ2-1,TRBD2,15,-
CASTAISYEQYF,TGTGCCAGCACAGCCATCTCCTACGAGCAGTACTTC,TRBV6-6,TRBJ2-7,-,12,few
CASSPPTSGGVRTGELFF,TGTGCCAGCAGTCCCCCGACTAGCGGGGGGGTAAGGACCGGGGAGCTGTTTTTT,TRBV12-3/TRBV12-4,TRBJ2-2,TRBD2,18,many
CASGTAVPLVALF,TGTGCCAGCGGTACAGCCGTACCACTTGTCGCGCTTTTC,TRBV27,TRBJ2-7,-,13,-
CASRDRQETQYF,TGTGCCAGCAGAGACAGACAAGAGACCCAGTACTTC,TRBV2,TRBJ2-5,-,12,few
CASSSQDGYIMVDTQYF,TGTGCCAGCAGCTCTCAGGACGGCTACATCATGGTGGATACGCAGTATTTT,TRBV7-9,TRBJ2-3,-,17,many
CASSFNSGKSPYEQYF,TGTGCCAGCAGCTTCAATAGCGGGAAGTCACCCTACGAGCAGTACTTC,TRBV7-9,TRBJ2-7,TRBD2,16,-
CASRTSGRADEQYF,TGTGCCAGCAGGACTAGCGGGAGGGCAGACGAGCAGTACTTC,TRBV12-3/TRBV12-4,TRBJ2-7,TRBD2,14,few
CASSCDGGDLQETQYF,TGTGCCAGCAGCTGCGACGGGGGGGATCTCCAAGAGACCCAGTACTTC,TRBV4-2,TRBJ2-5,TRBD2,16,-
CAISEVGTESNQPQHF,TGTGCCATCAGTGAGGTGGGGACAGAGAGCAATCAGCCCCAGCATTTT,TRBV10-3,TRBJ1-5,TRBD1,16,-
CASSVSRQPRPYNEQFF,TGTGCCAGCAGCGTTTCCCGACAGCCTCGACCCTACAATGAGCAGTTCTTC,TRBV9,TRBJ2-1,-,17,-
CASRGGQTASGDRGYNEQFF,TGTGCCAGCAGGGGCGGACAGACGGCTAGCGGGGATAGGGGTTACAATGAGCAGTTCTTC,TRBV7-9,TRBJ2-1,TRBD2,20,many
CAISESESTDTQYF,TGTGCCATCAGTGAGTCTGAGAGCACAGATACGCAGTATTTT,TRBV10-3,TRBJ2-3,-,14,many
CSARITSKRGSYNEQFF,TGCAGTGCTAGGATTACCTCCAAGCGTGGATCCTACAATGAGCAGTTCTTC,TRBV20-1,TRBJ2-1,-,17,-
CASSPAGDQPQHF,TGTGCCAGCAGCCCGGCGGGGGACCAGCCCCAGCATTTT,TRBV7-8,TRBJ1-5,-,13,many
CASWIGGNTIYF,TGTGCCAGTTGGATTGGCGGGAACACCATATATTTT,TRBV12-3/TRBV12-4,TRBJ1-3,-,12,few
CSASYRDYEQYF,TGCAGTGCTAGTTACAGGGATTACGAGCAGTACTTC,TRBV20-1,TRBJ2-7,-,12,few
CATSDPSDGSSYGYTF,TGTGCCACCAGTGACCCCTCGGACGGCTCTAGCTATGGCTACACCTTC,TRBV24-1,TRBJ1-2,-,16,-
CASSYRDGNQPQHF,TGTGCCAGCAGTTACAGGGATGGCAATCAGCCCCAGCATTTT,TRBV6-6,TRBJ1-5,-,14,many
CSVVFEAHYGYTF,TGCAGCGTTGTGTTCGAGGCCCACTATGGCTACACCTTC,TRBV29-1,TRBJ1-2,-,13,few
CASSDRDRDNEQFF,TGTGCCAGCAGCGACCGGGACAGGGACAATGAGCAGTTCTTC,TRBV9,TRBJ2-1,TRBD1,14,few
CASRIRTSGGETQYF,TGTGCCAGCAGAATCAGGACTAGCGGGGGGGAGACCCAGTACTTC,TRBV3-1,TRBJ2-5,TRBD2,15,-
CASSQAELPTDTQYF,TGCGCCAGCAGCCAAGCCGAACTACCCACAGATACGCAGTATTTT,TRBV4-1,TRBJ2-3,-,15,many
CASRYTGSNQPQHF,TGTGCCAGCAGGTACACAGGTAGCAATCAGCCCCAGCATTTT,TRBV12-3/TRBV12-4,TRBJ1-5,-,14,many
CASSPPDGNEKLFF,TGTGCCAGCAGTCCCCCGGACGGTAATGAAAAACTGTTTTTT,TRBV27,TRBJ1-4,-,14,many
CASSEASEQYF,TGTGCCAGCAGTGAAGCGTCCGAGCAGTACTTC,TRBV6-1,TRBJ2-7,-,11,-
CASSTRGRSNSPLHF,TGTGCCAGCAGTACCAGGGGGCGCTCTAATTCACCCCTCCACTTT,TRBV27,TRBJ1-6,TRBD1,15,few
CASGLNDNQPQHF,TGTGCTAGTGGTCTAAACGACAATCAGCCCCAGCATTTT,TRBV12-5,TRBJ1-5,-,13,-
CASSEGWGEETQYF,TGTGCCAGCAGTGAAGGGTGGGGAGAAGAGACCCAGTACTTC,TRBV2,TRBJ2-5,-,14,many
CASSSSFYHPNTGELFF,TGTGCCAGCAGTTCCTCCTTCTATCACCCGAACACCGGGGAGCTGTTTTTT,TRBV27,TRBJ2-2,-,17,-
CAITGANGYTF,TGTGCCATCACCGGTGCAAATGGCTACACCTTC,TRBV10-3,TRBJ1-2,-,11,-
CSAHRGQGDGYTF,TGCAGCGCACACAGGGGGCAAGGAGATGGCTACACCTTC,TRBV29-1,TRBJ1-2,TRBD1,13,few
CSASTSQGNTEAFF,TGCAGTGCTAGTACCTCTCAGGGGAACACTGAAGCTTTCTTT,TRBV20-1,TRBJ1-1,-,14,few
CASSQDLQISYEQYF,TGCGCCAGCAGCCAAGATCTTCAGATAAGCTACGAGCAGTACTTC,TRBV4-1,TRBJ2-7,-,15,few
CASSIARGGGYTF,TGTGCCAGTAGTATAGCAAGGGGAGGAGGCTACACCTTC,TRBV19,TRBJ1-2,-,13,few
CASSAFDRGAEAFF,TGTGCCAGCAGCGCCTTCGACAGGGGAGCTGAAGCTTTCTTT,TRBV9,TRBJ1-1,TRBD1,14,few
CASSQDPGLGANVLTF,TGCGCCAGCAGCCAAGATCCGGGGCTTGGGGCCAACGTCCTGACTTTC,TRBV4-1,TRBJ2-6,-,16,few
CAISATGPKNIQYF,TGTGCCATCAGTGCGACAGGGCCCAAAAACATTCAGTACTTC,TRBV10-3,TRBJ2-4,TRBD1,14,many
CASSEAKPQGVNTEAVF,TGTGCCAGCAGTGAAGCGAAGCCCCAGGGGGTAAACACTGAAGCTGTCTTT,TRBV2,TRBJ1-1,TRBD1,17,-
CASSLSSRGPQHF,TGTGCCAGCAGTTTATCGTCCCGGGGGCCCCAGCATTTT,TRBV27,TRBJ1-5,-,13,-
CASSPPGSKQETQYF,TGCGCCAGCAGCCCTCCCGGAAGCAAACAAGAGACCCAGTACTTC,TRBV4-1,TRBJ2-5,-,15,few
CASSDPADPYGYTF,TGTGCCAGCAGCGACCCGGCGGACCCCTATGGCTACACCTTC,TRBV7-8,TRBJ1-2,-,14,many
CASSLLAGELFF,TGTGCCAGCAGCTTATTAGCCGGGGAGCTGTTTTTT,TRBV7-9,TRBJ2-2,-,12,many
CASVPPPSSASAHEQYF,TGTGCTAGTGTCCCACCCCCGTCGAGCGCCAGCGCCCACGAGCAGTACTTC,TRBV12-5,TRBJ2-7,-,17,many
CASTYVSTSSTDTQYF,TGTGCCAGCACTTACGTCAGTACCTCTAGCACAGATACGCAGTATTTT,TRBV2,TRBJ2-3,-,16,-
CASSVEGRANQPQHF,TGTGCCAGCAGCGTAGAAGGCCGGGCCAATCAGCCCCAGCATTTT,TRBV9,TRBJ1-5,-,15,few
CASSFREADF,TGTGCCAGCAGCTTCCGGGAGGCCGATTTC,TRBV11-2,TRBJ2-5,TRBD2,10,many
CASSLVQNEQYF,TGTGCCAGCAGCTTAGTCCAGAACGAGCAGTACTTC,TRBV7-6,TRBJ2-7,-,12,many
CASSYPYSGTSGGAPGETQYF,TGTGCCAGCAGCTACCCATACTCAGGGACTAGCGGGGGGGCCCCCGGAGAGACCCAGTACTTC,TRBV7-9,TRBJ2-5,TRBD2,21,-
CASSQGAAANYGYTF,TGCGCCAGCAGCCAAGGAGCAGCTGCTAACTATGGCTACACCTTC,TRBV4-1,TRBJ1-2,-,15,-